These 31 T cell receptor beta chains were sequenced from one sample in a study of blood T cell repertoires in COVID-19 (dated by TCRdb to 2018 to 2020). Library generation was performed with the immunoSEQ multiplex PCR assay. In its TCRdb copy, this immuneACCESS table keeps in-frame sequences only and misses some clones. Where compared with another copy, unresolved V genes explain less than half of these, and the others have no known cause. For this sample the table gives fewer than 250,000 clones, of which 70% to 90% were detected only once. 11% of the sample belongs to the ten largest clones. The sequenced sample consisted of PBMCs or T cells enriched from blood (not recorded which). The receptors were sampled from a man aged 30 to 45 who had recovered from COVID-19.

This chain links TRBV19 with TRBJ2-5, with 7 bases matching TRBD2. Germline V gene data show CDR1 as LNHDA and CDR2 as SQIVND (reference sequence). V lost 10 bases and J lost 7; bases outside the gene matches: 6. There are 11 residues in the CDR3. DNA for the CDR3: TGTGCCACCGGGACTATAGGGACCCAGTACTTC. Its translation is CATGTIGTQYF.

The rearrangement uses TRBV5-5 and TRBJ2-1; no reliable D call. Per germline, CDR1 SGHKS and CDR2 YYEKEE (reference sequence). Trimming cost V 1 base and J 0 bases, with 8 bases left between them. The CDR3 extends over 15 amino acids. The CDR3 DNA reads TGTGCCAGCAGCTTGATGTCTAGCTCCTACAATGAGCAGTTCTTC. It encodes CASSLMSSSYNEQFF. The entire variable domain, with the rest obtained from reference TRBV5-5 and TRBJ2-1, is as follows: DAGVTQSPTHLIKTRGQQVTLRCSPISGHKSVSWYQQVLGQGPQFIFQYYEKEERGRGNFPDRFSARQFPNYSSELNVNALLLGDSALYLCASSLMSSSYNEQFFGPGTRLTVL.

The chain carries TRBV28 and TRBJ2-4, with D possibly being TRBD2 (5 bases). V lost 6 bases to trimming and J lost 2 bases, with 14 bases between them. The CDR3 runs to 15 residues. Germline lookup yields CDR1 MDHEN and CDR2 SYDVKM. This CDR3 is CASSGPRGTKNIQYF. CDR3 nucleotide sequence: TGTGCCAGCAGCGGACCCCGAGGGACCAAAAACATTCAGTACTTC.

The rearrangement links TRBV3-1 (or the pseudogene TRBV3-2) to TRBJ2-1; 8 bases are shared with TRBD2. Germline CDR1 is LGHDT and CDR2 is YNNKEL (reference sequence). The CDR3 loop spans 15 amino acids. With 3 bases clipped from V and 8 bases from J, the junction kept 9 bases outside the gene matches. Written as DNA, the CDR3 is TGTGCCAGCAGCCAGGTGTTTAGCGGGGATTATGAGCAGTTCTTC. Translation: CASSQVFSGDYEQFF.

The rearrangement joins TRBV19 to TRBJ1-2; 7 bases fit TRBD1. Germline V gene data show CDR1 as LNHDA and CDR2 as SQIVND (reference sequence). The length of the CDR3 is 15 residues. The V and J ends lost 7 bases and 1 base, in that order; junction bases with no gene match: 9. CDR3 bases: TGTGCCAGTACCAAGACAGGGAATATTAACTATGGCTACACCTTC. Amino acid sequence: CASTKTGNINYGYTF.

This clone was counted once. V gene TRBV29-1 combines with J gene TRBJ1-1; D uncertain. The CDR3 has 10 amino acids. CDR1 and CDR2 (germline): SQVTM, ANQGSEA. The V and J ends lost 7 bases and 3 bases respectively, with 6 bases between them. CDR3 loop: CSASYTEAFF. CDR3 nucleotides: TGCAGCGCATCGTACACTGAAGCTTTCTTT. Full variable domain (rest looked up from reference TRBV29-1 and TRBJ1-1): SAVISQKPSRDICQRGTSLTIQCQVDSQVTMMFWYRQQPGQSLTLIATANQGSEATYESGFVIDKFPISRPNLTFSTLTVSNMSPEDSSIYLCSASYTEAFFGQGTRLTVV.

The rearrangement links TRBV7-2 to TRBJ2-5; tentatively, D is TRBD2 (6 bases). Trimming stripped 1 base from V and 4 bases from J, with 10 bases between. The germline V gene has CDR1 SGHTA and CDR2 FQGNSA. This CDR3 has 14 amino acids. This chain's CDR3 is CASSLVQEGETQYF. Written as DNA, the CDR3 is TGTGCCAGCAGCTTAGTGCAGGAGGGAGAGACCCAGTACTTC.

V is TRBV6-1 and J is TRBJ2-7; D is unresolved. CDR3 length: 13 amino acids. V was cut by 3 bases and J by 6 bases, with 12 bases left in between. CDR1 and CDR2 from the germline V gene are MNHNS and SASEGT. CDR3 sequence (DNA): TGTGCCAGCAGTGACCCTGGGTCGGGCGAGCAGTACTTC. Translated: CASSDPGSGEQYF.

The J gene is TRBJ2-1, the V gene TRBV20-1; TRBD2 is a possible D gene (6 bases). The germline V and J ends were trimmed by 6 bases and 10 bases, with 13 bases remaining between them. The germline gives CDR1 DFQATT, CDR2 SNEGSKA (reference sequence). The CDR3 is 11 residues long. Written as DNA, the CDR3 is TGCAGTGCCCAGACTAGTTGGGAGCAGTTCTTC. Encoded protein: CSAQTSWEQFF.

The V and J genes are TRBV7-8 and TRBJ1-2, with a tentative D call TRBD1 (5 bases). The CDR3 is 13 amino acids. With 1 base removed from V and 6 bases from J, the gap between germline ends came to 9 bases. The germline V gene encodes CDR1 SGHVS and CDR2 FQNEAQ. CDR3 sequence: CASSLGGTNGYTF. For the CDR3, the DNA is TGTGCCAGCAGCTTAGGGGGGACTAATGGCTACACCTTC.

As DNA, the CDR3 is TGTGCCAGCAGCCAAGATCTGGGACAGAAAAATCAGCCCCAGCATTTT. It yields the protein CASSQDLGQKNQPQHF. The chain uses TRBV3-1 (or the pseudogene TRBV3-2) and TRBJ1-5, with 7 bases matching TRBD1. V was clipped by 0 bases and J by 4 bases; unmatched bases: 6. This CDR3 contains 16 residues. Germline V gene lookup returns CDR1 LGHDT and CDR2 YNNKEL (reference sequence).

This chain joins TRBV5-6 and TRBJ1-4; 8 nucleotides agree with TRBD1. From germline, CDR1 is SGHDT and CDR2 YYEEEE. This CDR3 contains 14 residues. Trimming at V came to 4 bases and at J to 5 bases, leaving 4 bases not matched to a gene. Here the CDR3 reads CASSAGGSNEKLFF. DNA of the CDR3: TGTGCCAGCAGCGCAGGGGGCTCAAATGAAAAACTGTTTTTT.

This sequence joins TRBV24-1 and TRBJ1-2; the D is unclear. CDR1 and CDR2 (germline): KGHDR, SFDVKD. The CDR3 consists of 11 residues. Trimming cost V 1 base and J 8 bases, with 4 bases left between them. In DNA, the CDR3 is TGTGCCACCAGTGATTTACGGGGCTACACCTTC. It is translated as CATSDLRGYTF.

This rearrangement joins TRBV30 to TRBJ1-2; TRBD1 is a possible D gene (6 bases). Germline loops: CDR1 GTSNPN, CDR2 SVGIG (reference sequence). Trimming removed 5 bases at V and 8 bases at J, with 15 bases between. The CDR3 consists of 12 residues. CDR3 residues: CAWFRGPWGYTF. DNA of the CDR3: TGTGCCTGGTTCAGGGGCCCCTGGGGCTACACCTTC.

The V gene is TRBV5-4, the J gene TRBJ2-3; 7 nucleotides match TRBD2. CDR1 is SGHNT and CDR2 is YYREEE in the germline V gene (reference sequence). The CDR3 extends over 16 amino acids. V lost 4 bases to trimming and J lost 8 bases; unmatched junction nucleotides: 16. The CDR3 sequence is CASSQSGMAAGSTQYF. The DNA for the CDR3 is TGTGCCAGCAGCCAAAGCGGGATGGCCGCCGGGAGTACGCAGTATTTT.

This chain joins TRBV19 and TRBJ1-2, with 7 bases fitting TRBD1. This CDR3 has 11 amino acids. After removal of 6 bases from V and 10 bases from J, the junction contained 5 bases not matched to a gene. In germline, CDR1 is LNHDA, CDR2 SQIVND (reference sequence). CDR3 nucleotide sequence: TGTGCCAGTAGGGGGACAGAACCCTACACCTTC. Translated, it gives CASRGTEPYTF. The complete variable domain, with remaining parts taken from reference TRBV19 and TRBJ1-2, reads DGGITQSPKYLFRKEGQNVTLSCEQNLNHDAMYWYRQDPGQGLRLIYYSQIVNDFQKGDIAEGYSVSREKKESFPLTVTSAQKNPTAFYLCASRGTEPYTFGSGTRLTVV.

The gene calls are TRBV3-1 (or the pseudogene TRBV3-2) and TRBJ2-1, with TRBD2 identical over 9 bases. Germline CDR1 reads LGHDT; CDR2 reads YNNKEL (reference sequence). The CDR3 loop spans 16 amino acids. J gave up 4 bases and V 2 bases, and 6 bases lay outside the gene matches. CDR3 nucleotide sequence: TGTGCCAGCAGCCAACCGAGCGGGAGGACTTACAATGAGCAGTTCTTC. This encodes CASSQPSGRTYNEQFF.

CDR3 nucleotide sequence: TGTGCCAGCAGCTTGGCTCTGGCGAACACTGAAGCTTTCTTT. Its protein product is CASSLALANTEAFF. The chain links TRBV5-4 to TRBJ1-1; D gene unclear. Germline CDR1 SGHNT, CDR2 YYREEE (reference sequence). This CDR3 is built from 14 residues. V gave up 0 bases and J gave up 1 base, with 7 bases separating them.

The chain carries TRBV19 and TRBJ1-1; TRBD1 agrees at 7 bases. V shed 7 bases, J shed 4 bases, and the junction held 12 bases outside the gene matches. Germline CDR1 reads LNHDA; CDR2 reads SQIVND (reference sequence). The CDR3 is 15 amino acids. DNA for the CDR3: TGTGCCAGTAATTCGGCCCGGTCAGGGGGCACTGAAGCTTTCTTT. Protein product: CASNSARSGGTEAFF.

This chain connects TRBV9 to TRBJ2-7; D is unresolved. Germline V gives CDR1 SGDLS, CDR2 YYNGEE. The V end lost 0 bases, the J end lost 0 bases, and 13 bases lay between the germline ends. This CDR3 comprises 16 residues. CDR3 region: CASSVGVVGFSYEQYF. The CDR3, as DNA: TGTGCCAGCAGCGTAGGGGTGGTCGGGTTCTCCTACGAGCAGTACTTC.

This chain uses TRBV2 with TRBJ2-3; tentatively, D is TRBD2 (6 bases). Trimming took off 5 bases at V and 1 base at J, with 16 bases between the two ends. The CDR3 runs 16 residues. The germline V gene encodes CDR1 SNHLY and CDR2 FYNNEI. The CDR3 coding sequence is TGTGCCAGCAGTCCTTCTGCGGGGTGGGGCACAGATACGCAGTATTTT. Protein: CASSPSAGWGTDTQYF.

This chain connects TRBV2 to TRBJ2-5; D is perhaps TRBD1 (6 bases). Germline CDR1 is SNHLY and CDR2 is FYNNEI. The CDR3 contains 14 residues. V lost 3 bases, J lost 3 bases, and 11 bases lay in between. The chain's CDR3 is CASSDQGRKETQYF. In nucleotides, the CDR3 is TGTGCCAGCAGTGATCAGGGGCGGAAAGAGACCCAGTACTTC.

The V gene is TRBV3-1 (or the pseudogene TRBV3-2), the J gene TRBJ2-1, with TRBD1 matching over 8 bases. CDR1 is LGHDT, CDR2 YNNKEL, per germline (reference sequence). The CDR3 sequence is 13 residues long. The junction had 8 bases not matched to a gene; V was cut back by 4 bases and J by 12 bases. The CDR3, as DNA: TGTGCCAGCAGCCCTTCCGGGACAGGAATGCAGTTCTTC. Translating gives CASSPSGTGMQFF.

This clone was counted between two and nine times. The chain recombines TRBV2 with TRBJ2-4, with TRBD1 identical over 8 bases. The CDR3 sequence is 17 residues long. The germline CDR1 and CDR2 sequences are SNHLY and FYNNEI. Trimming cost V 2 bases and J 6 bases; bases outside gene matches: 12. The CDR3 bases are TGTGCCAGCAGTGAAAGGGGAACAGGGGGAGTTGCAAACATTCAGTACTTC. It specifies CASSERGTGGVANIQYF. Drawing the rest from reference TRBV2 and TRBJ2-4, the complete variable domain is EPEVTQTPSHQVTQMGQEVILRCVPISNHLYFYWYRQILGQKVEFLVSFYNNEISEKSEIFDDQFSVERPDGSNFTLKIRSTKLEDSAMYFCASSERGTGGVANIQYFGAGTRLSVL.

The chain uses TRBV4-1 and TRBJ2-7, with D unresolved. Trimming took 1 base from V and 3 from J, leaving 10 bases between them. The CDR3 loop spans 14 amino acids. Per germline, CDR1 MGHRA and CDR2 YSYEKL. In nucleotides, the CDR3 is TGCGCCAGCAGCCAAGGTCCAGCGATCTACGAGCAGTACTTC. Its protein product is CASSQGPAIYEQYF.

The gene calls are TRBV30 and TRBJ2-7, with TRBD1 identical over 9 bases. CDR1 is GTSNPN, CDR2 SVGIG, per germline (reference sequence). J was trimmed by 2 bases and V by 5 bases; bases with no gene match: 7. The CDR3 runs 14 residues. The CDR3 is CAWEKGQGPYEQYF. The CDR3 nucleotides read TGTGCCTGGGAAAAGGGACAGGGTCCCTACGAGCAGTACTTC.

The V gene is TRBV5-4, the J gene TRBJ2-7; possibly TRBD1 for D (5 bases). The CDR3 is 18 amino acids. The V end lost 2 bases, the J end lost 7 bases, and 28 bases lay between the germline ends. The germline gives CDR1 SGHNT, CDR2 YYREEE (reference sequence). Here the CDR3 DNA reads TGTGCCAGCAGCTTAGGCGCCAGGGCGAGGACGGGTCTAGGGGAGCAGTACTTC. Translated: CASSLGARARTGLGEQYF.

CDR3 sequence: CASSETGEPHNEQFF. The CDR3 DNA sequence: TGTGCCAGCAGCGAGACAGGGGAGCCCCACAATGAGCAGTTCTTC. The chain links TRBV5-5 to TRBJ2-1; 8 positions agree with TRBD1. J was trimmed by 5 bases and V by 4 bases; bases with no gene match: 8. The CDR3 runs 15 residues. Per the germline V gene, CDR1 is SGHKS and CDR2 is YYEKEE (reference sequence).

V usage is TRBV28 and J usage is TRBJ2-1; TRBD1 agrees at 10 bases. The CDR3 is made up of 17 amino acids. Trimming removed 5 bases from V and 3 bases from J; junction bases left unmatched: 10. Germline V CDR1 and CDR2: MDHEN, SYDVKM. This chain's CDR3 is CASSPSPGQGSYNEQFF. CDR3 nucleotide sequence: TGTGCCAGCAGTCCCTCCCCGGGACAGGGGAGCTACAATGAGCAGTTCTTC.

The chain employs TRBV28 and TRBJ1-5; D possibly corresponds to TRBD1 (5 bases). V lost 5 bases and J 3 bases, leaving 17 bases between the germline ends. The germline V gene has CDR1 MDHEN and CDR2 SYDVKM. CDR3 length: 16 residues. CDR3 nucleotide sequence: TGTGCCAGCAGTCCTACGGGACGGACTATCAATCAGCCCCAGCATTTT. This gives the protein CASSPTGRTINQPQHF.

The chain employs TRBV7-2 and TRBJ2-1; TRBD2 agrees at 10 bases. With V trimmed by 7 bases and J by 6 bases, 6 bases remained unmatched. The CDR3 contains 14 residues. CDR1 SGHTA and CDR2 FQGNSA come from the germline V gene. CDR3 loop: CASILWTSGNEQFF. For the CDR3, the DNA is TGTGCCAGCATCCTATGGACTAGCGGCAATGAGCAGTTCTTC.